These 10 T cell receptor beta chains originate from one sample sequenced in a study of shared clonotypes between healthy human individuals. Repertoires were generated with immunoSEQ multiplex PCR, while TCRdb's copy carries only in-frame clones and drops some. Counted here are about 1 million clones, roughly 70% occurring once; the ten biggest clones make up nearly 1.5%. The source material was memory CD4+ T cells sorted from blood. Subset here: CD45RA-negative fraction. The source of these receptors is a young man in good health.

The chain recombines TRBV18 with TRBJ2-1; perhaps TRBD2 as D (6 bases). The ends were cut back, 4 bases at V and 4 bases at J, with 8 bases in the middle. The CDR3 length is 13 residues. The germline V gene encodes CDR1 KGHSH and CDR2 LQKENI. The CDR3 DNA reads TGTGCCAGCTCACTAGCGGAATACAATGAGCAGTTCTTC. Protein: CASSLAEYNEQFF.

CDR3 nucleotides: TGTGCCAGCAGTTCGGGCAATTTTAATGAAAAACTGTTTTTT. Protein: CASSSGNFNEKLFF. The chain has TRBV6-6 and TRBJ1-4; no definite D call. Per germline, CDR1 MNHNY and CDR2 SVGAGI (reference sequence). This CDR3 is 14 amino acids long. The V and J ends lost 4 bases and 4 bases respectively, with 10 bases between them.

The DNA of the CDR3 is TGTGCCAGCAGCTTAGGCAGGGGGCTCACAGATACGCAGTATTTT. Protein product: CASSLGRGLTDTQYF. The V call is TRBV5-4, the J call TRBJ2-3; 8 nucleotides agree with TRBD1. Germline V gene data show CDR1 as SGHNT and CDR2 as YYREEE (reference sequence). J was trimmed by 2 bases and V by 2 bases; bases with no gene match: 4. CDR3 length: 15 amino acids. Full variable domain (rest looked up from reference TRBV5-4 and TRBJ2-3): ETGVTQSPTHLIKTRGQQVTLRCSSQSGHNTVSWYQQALGQGPQFIFQYYREEENGRGNFPPRFSGLQFPNYSSELNVNALELDDSALYLCASSLGRGLTDTQYFGPGTRLTVL.

This clone was recorded only once. This may stem from a read error, because a much larger clone lies one nucleotide away. This chain links TRBV7-9 with TRBJ1-1; D is uncertain. This CDR3 spans 14 amino acids. Germline CDR1 and CDR2: SEHNR and FQNEAQ (reference sequence). Trimming shortened V by 3 bases and J by 1 base, and 9 bases separated the two germline ends. DNA for the CDR3: TGTGCCAGCAGCTTGAGAGGGTGGAACACTGAAGCTTTCTTT. This codes for CASSLRGWNTEAFF.

The chain is built from TRBV14 and TRBJ2-7, with D unclear. The V gene's germline CDR1 is SGHDN and CDR2 FVKESK. Trimming cost V 4 bases and J 3 bases, with 10 bases left between them. The CDR3 loop spans 13 amino acids. For the CDR3, the DNA is TGTGCCAGCAGCCTCCGGTGGGGCTACGAGCAGTACTTC. It is translated as CASSLRWGYEQYF.

The V call is TRBV5-1, the J call TRBJ2-2; 8 bases match TRBD2. CDR1 is SGHRS and CDR2 is YFSETQ in the germline V gene. The trim removed 3 bases at V and 6 bases at J, leaving 10 bases unmatched. CDR3 size: 16 residues. Written as DNA, the CDR3 is TGCGCCAGCAGCTCCACCGGGACTAGGGACTCCGGGGAGCTGTTTTTT. Residues: CASSSTGTRDSGELFF.

V is TRBV7-2 and J is TRBJ1-1, with D perhaps TRBD1 (6 bases). The length of the CDR3 is 15 residues. The germline V and J ends were trimmed by 5 bases and 4 bases, with 17 bases remaining between them. Germline CDR1 SGHTA, CDR2 FQGNSA. CDR3 loop: CASSPIPLGATEAFF. In DNA form, the CDR3 reads TGTGCCAGCAGCCCTATCCCCTTGGGGGCCACTGAAGCTTTCTTT. The full variable domain, its missing parts supplied by reference TRBV7-2 and TRBJ1-1, is GAGVSQSPSNKVTEKGKDVELRCDPISGHTALYWYRQSLGQGLEFLIYFQGNSAPDKSGLPSDRFSAERTGGSVSTLTIQRTQQEDSAVYLCASSPIPLGATEAFFGQGTRLTVV.

The chain uses TRBV5-1 and TRBJ2-2; no clear D gene. The germline CDR1 and CDR2 sequences are SGHRS and YFSETQ. Between the trimmed V and J ends, which lost 1 base and 4 bases, there was a span of 11 bases. There are 15 residues in the CDR3. CDR3 in amino acids: CASSLWELSTGELFF. The CDR3 region has the DNA TGCGCCAGCAGCTTGTGGGAACTAAGCACCGGGGAGCTGTTTTTT.

This chain links TRBV18 with TRBJ1-3; tentative D call: TRBD1 (6 bases). This CDR3 spans 17 amino acids. The V and J ends lost 3 bases and 0 bases respectively, with 15 bases between them. The germline V gene has CDR1 KGHSH and CDR2 LQKENI. The CDR3 DNA is TGTGCCAGCTCACCCCTATCTGGACAGTCCTCTGGAAACACCATATATTTT. Its translation is CASSPLSGQSSGNTIYF.

This clone was seen a few times. The chain employs TRBV10-2 and TRBJ1-1; D remains ambiguous. Deletions cut 3 bases from V and 4 bases from J, with 9 bases between. The CDR3 has 13 residues. Germline V CDR1 and CDR2: WSHSY, SAAADI. CDR3 bases: TGCGCCAGCAGTGACTGGGGAGTCACTGAAGCTTTCTTT. Translating it yields CASSDWGVTEAFF.